These 5 T cell receptor beta chains were all obtained from the same sample, sequenced in a study of blood T cell repertoires in COVID-19. This table comes from immunoSEQ multiplex PCR, and its TCRdb copy is limited to in-frame clones, with some not included. The table includes 250,000 to 300,000 clones, approximately 86% detected once. The sequenced sample was peripheral blood. The source is a woman aged 65 to 85 with COVID-19, enrolled during active disease.

This clone was seen only once. The V gene is TRBV11-2, the J gene TRBJ2-2; TRBD1 aligns across 7 bases. Germline trimming cut 1 base from V and 5 bases from J; bases unmatched to any gene: 4. CDR3 length: 15 amino acids. Germline lookup yields CDR1 SGHAT and CDR2 FQNNGV. CDR3 DNA: TGTGCCAGCAGCTTAGGGGACAGAGAGACCGGGGAGCTGTTTTTT. Translated: CASSLGDRETGELFF.

V and J are TRBV7-3 and TRBJ2-1; maybe TRBD1 (7 bases). The CDR3 has 15 residues. V dropped 5 bases and J dropped 3 bases, with 14 bases sitting between them. Per the germline V gene, CDR1 is SGHTA and CDR2 is FQGTGA. CDR3 in amino acids: CASSRQGGIYNEQFF. CDR3 nucleotide sequence: TGTGCCAGCAGCCGACAGGGAGGTATCTACAATGAGCAGTTCTTC.

The V and J genes are TRBV4-3 and TRBJ2-7; 7 nucleotides line up with TRBD1. There are 18 residues in the CDR3. J lost 0 bases, V lost 1 base, and 12 bases had no gene match. In germline, CDR1 is LGHNA, CDR2 YSLEER. The CDR3 protein is CASSQVAPTGSVSYEQYF. CDR3 bases: TGCGCCAGCAGCCAAGTGGCGCCGACAGGGAGCGTCTCCTACGAGCAGTACTTC.

CDR3 sequence reads: CASSFDRRRQYF. CDR3 DNA: TGTGCCAGCAGTTTCGACAGGAGGAGGCAGTACTTC. The rearrangement links TRBV27 to TRBJ2-7; possible D gene TRBD1, 6 bases. Trimming removed 3 bases from V and 9 bases from J, with 12 bases in between. The V gene's germline CDR1 is MNHEY and CDR2 SMNVEV (reference sequence). CDR3 size: 12 residues.

This clone was seen ten or more times. The V and J genes are TRBV9 and TRBJ1-1; D remains unclear. CDR3 length: 14 amino acids. The germline CDR1 and CDR2 sequences are SGDLS and YYNGEE. V lost 0 bases and J lost 3, with 9 bases in between. The CDR3: CASSVAGRDTEAFF. CDR3 nucleotides: TGTGCCAGCAGCGTAGCTGGGCGAGACACTGAAGCTTTCTTT.